These 15 T cell receptor beta chains were sequenced from one sample in a study of cytomegalovirus exposure and HLA in healthy donors. TCRdb keeps only in-frame clones here, not all; method: immunoSEQ multiplex PCR. The repertoire consists of fewer than 90,000 clones, with approximately 95% occurring once and the leading ten covering 2% to 2.5%. Sequenced input: PBMCs. These receptor sequences come from a woman in her late teens or twenties in good health and CMV-seronegative.

The chain recombines TRBV30 with TRBJ2-5; 9 bases line up with TRBD2. The V gene's germline CDR1 is GTSNPN and CDR2 SVGIG (reference sequence). The J segment lost 4 bases and the V segment lost 2 bases, leaving 17 bases of the junction unmatched. The CDR3 length is 18 residues. The CDR3 spells CAWSSGGGARAAGETQYF. CDR3 DNA: TGTGCCTGGAGTAGTGGCGGGGGGGCCCGTGCTGCCGGAGAGACCCAGTACTTC.

The chain uses TRBV25-1 and TRBJ1-6, with D hard to call. The CDR3 is made up of 13 amino acids. The germline V gene has CDR1 MGHDK and CDR2 SYGVNS. Trimming removed 4 bases from V and 8 bases from J, with 9 bases in between. The chain's CDR3 is CASSAIQDSPLHF. The CDR3 region has the DNA TGTGCCAGCAGTGCCATTCAGGATTCACCCCTCCACTTT.

J is TRBJ2-5 and V is TRBV5-1, with D hard to call. Germline V gene data show CDR1 as SGHRS and CDR2 as YFSETQ. Trimming took off 0 bases at V and 0 bases at J, with 6 bases between the two ends. The CDR3 has 14 residues. The DNA for the CDR3 is TGCGCCAGCAGCTTGGGAGGTTACCAAGAGACCCAGTACTTC. As protein: CASSLGGYQETQYF.

The genes are TRBV10-3 and TRBJ1-1, with D unclear. V was clipped by 0 bases and J by 5 bases, with 4 bases between them. CDR3 length: 12 residues. Germline CDR1 and CDR2: ENHRY and SYGVKD. The CDR3 DNA reads as TGTGCCATCAGTGAGTCCTTGACTGAAGCTTTCTTT. This sequence encodes CAISESLTEAFF.

V is TRBV5-8 and J is TRBJ1-1, with TRBD1 matching 10 bases. Trimming at V came to 5 bases and at J to 1 base, leaving 5 bases not matched to a gene. The CDR3 sequence is 15 residues long. Germline CDR1 is SGHTS and CDR2 is YDEGEE. CDR3 loop: CASSRTGGRNTEAFF. Here the CDR3 DNA reads TGTGCCAGCAGTCGGACAGGGGGAAGGAACACTGAAGCTTTCTTT.

V gene TRBV7-8 combines with J gene TRBJ1-2, with a tentative D call TRBD1 (6 bases). V lost 4 bases and J 10 bases, leaving 16 bases between the germline ends. CDR1 and CDR2 from the germline V gene are SGHVS and FQNEAQ. This CDR3 region has 13 residues. As DNA, the CDR3 is TGTGCCAGCAGCTCGGGATACAGGGCTTCCTACACCTTC. Translation: CASSSGYRASYTF.

The CDR3 here is CAWSGLAGESTGELFF. In DNA form, the CDR3 reads TGTGCCTGGAGTGGACTAGCGGGAGAGAGCACCGGGGAGCTGTTTTTT. The genes are TRBV30 and TRBJ2-2; 12 bases agree with TRBD2. In germline, CDR1 is GTSNPN, CDR2 SVGIG (reference sequence). Trimming cost V 1 base and J 4 bases; bases outside gene matches: 4. This CDR3 has 16 residues.

This chain connects TRBV5-4 to TRBJ2-7, with D possibly being TRBD1 (6 bases). Germline V gives CDR1 SGHNT, CDR2 YYREEE (reference sequence). The ends were cut back, 4 bases at V and 3 bases at J, with 14 bases in the middle. This CDR3 spans 14 amino acids. The CDR3 sequence: CASSPGQRFYEQYF. For the CDR3, the DNA is TGTGCCAGCAGCCCAGGACAGCGATTCTACGAGCAGTACTTC. The full variable domain, with the rest looked up from reference TRBV5-4 and TRBJ2-7, is ETGVTQSPTHLIKTRGQQVTLRCSSQSGHNTVSWYQQALGQGPQFIFQYYREEENGRGNFPPRFSGLQFPNYSSELNVNALELDDSALYLCASSPGQRFYEQYFGPGTRLTVT.

The V call is TRBV29-1, the J call TRBJ2-1; a possible D gene is TRBD2 (5 bases). This CDR3 spans 12 amino acids. The germline V gene encodes CDR1 SQVTM and CDR2 ANQGSEA. The ends were cut back, 8 bases at V and 6 bases at J, with 14 bases in the middle. CDR3 nucleotide sequence: TGCAGCTTCACCGGACTCGGCAATGAGCAGTTCTTC. Translated: CSFTGLGNEQFF.

The chain joins TRBV11-2 to TRBJ1-5; no reliable D call. Between the trimmed V and J ends, which lost 4 bases and 0 bases, there was a span of 22 bases. This CDR3 has 19 residues. Germline CDR1 is SGHAT and CDR2 is FQNNGV. CDR3 coding DNA: TGTGCCAGCAGCTCGAAGATGACATTCAGGTCGGATAGCAATCAGCCCCAGCATTTT. Translating gives CASSSKMTFRSDSNQPQHF.

The chain links TRBV27 to TRBJ2-1; 9 bases align to TRBD2. Looked up from germline, CDR1 is MNHEY and CDR2 is SMNVEV (reference sequence). The V segment lost 3 bases and the J segment 5 bases; nucleotides outside the gene matches: 2. This CDR3 has 14 amino acids. CDR3 DNA sequence: TGTGCCAGCAGTTTCAGCGGGGGGAACAATGAGCAGTTCTTC. The encoded protein is CASSFSGGNNEQFF.

This clone has only a few counts. At the DNA level, this CDR3 is encoded by other sequences in the same sample as well. The J gene is TRBJ1-5, the V gene TRBV16; D possibly corresponds to TRBD1 (5 bases). Germline-derived CDR1 and CDR2 are KGHSY and FQNENV. The germline V and J ends were trimmed by 0 bases and 1 base, with 7 bases remaining between them. The length of the CDR3 is 15 residues. Written as DNA, the CDR3 is TGTGCCAGCAGCCAATCGGGGCAGAGCAATCAGCCCCAGCATTTT. Translated: CASSQSGQSNQPQHF. The entire variable domain, with the rest obtained from reference TRBV16 and TRBJ1-5, is as follows: GEEVAQTPKHLVRGEGQKAKLYCAPIKGHSYVFWYQQVLKNEFKFLISFQNENVFDETGMPKERFSAKCLPNSPCSLEIQATKLEDSAVYFCASSQSGQSNQPQHFGDGTRLSIL.

The chain joins TRBV28 to TRBJ1-4, with D possibly TRBD1 on 5 matching bases. V was clipped by 2 bases and J by 2 bases, with 9 bases between them. Germline assignment: CDR1 MDHEN and CDR2 SYDVKM. The CDR3 has 15 amino acids. CDR3 bases: TGTGCCAGCAGTTTAGTCGGGGGGACTAATGAAAAACTGTTTTTT. Residues: CASSLVGGTNEKLFF.

The rearrangement joins TRBV19 to TRBJ2-7; TRBD2 matches 10 bases. The V gene's germline CDR1 is LNHDA and CDR2 SQIVND (reference sequence). The CDR3 consists of 13 residues. Germline trimming cut 3 bases from V and 5 bases from J; bases unmatched to any gene: 1. The CDR3 sequence: CASSITSGNEQYF. CDR3 in DNA: TGTGCCAGTAGTATCACTAGCGGGAACGAGCAGTACTTC.

The genes are TRBV7-2 and TRBJ1-3, with a tentative D call TRBD1 (5 bases). Germline values: CDR1 SGHTA, CDR2 FQGNSA. The germline V and J ends were trimmed by 4 bases and 2 bases, with 12 bases remaining between them. This CDR3 has 15 residues. CDR3 nucleotide sequence: TGTGCCAGCAGCTCTATAGGGGTCCCTGGAAACACCATATATTTT. It codes for CASSSIGVPGNTIYF.